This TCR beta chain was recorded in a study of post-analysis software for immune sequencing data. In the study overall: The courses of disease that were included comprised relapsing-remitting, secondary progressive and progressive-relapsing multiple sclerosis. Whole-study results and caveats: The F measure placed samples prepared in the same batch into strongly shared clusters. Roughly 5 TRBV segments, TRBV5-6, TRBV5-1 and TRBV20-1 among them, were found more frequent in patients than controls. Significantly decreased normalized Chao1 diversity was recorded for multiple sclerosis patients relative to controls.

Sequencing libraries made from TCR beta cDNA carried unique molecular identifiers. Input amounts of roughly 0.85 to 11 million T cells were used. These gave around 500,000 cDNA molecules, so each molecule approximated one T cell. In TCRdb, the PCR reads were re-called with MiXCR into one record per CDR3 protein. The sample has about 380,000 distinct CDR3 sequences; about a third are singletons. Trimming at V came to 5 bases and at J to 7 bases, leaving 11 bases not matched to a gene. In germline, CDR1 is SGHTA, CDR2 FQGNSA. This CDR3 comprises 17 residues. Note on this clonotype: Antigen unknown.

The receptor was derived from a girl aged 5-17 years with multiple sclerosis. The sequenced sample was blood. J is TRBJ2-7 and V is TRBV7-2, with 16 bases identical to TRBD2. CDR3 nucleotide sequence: TGTGCCAGCAGCCCCAAAGGGGGACTAGCGGGGGGGGTAGAGCAGTACTTC. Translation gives CASSPKGGLAGGVEQYF.